This T cell receptor beta chain was observed in a study of cytomegalovirus exposure and HLA in healthy donors. At the level of the study: The roughly 120 validation repertoires, a later analysis reported, used the same platform as the 666 first-cohort repertoires.

Repertoires were generated with immunoSEQ multiplex PCR, while TCRdb's copy carries only in-frame clones and drops some. The sample comprises under 250,000 clones, over 75% of which are singletons, and 12% rests with the top ten. Details on this clone: The target antigen is unknown.

Germline V gives CDR1 SNHLY, CDR2 FYNNEI. J lost 5 bases, V lost 7 bases, and 10 bases had no gene match. The CDR3 runs 15 residues. Whole-study results and caveats: According to the study, about 180 TCR beta chains were cytomegalovirus-associated. Testing in vitro showed a few CMV-associated chains specific for CMV antigens.

The donors were members of the validation cohort comprising about 130 subjects, separate from the roughly 640-subject first cohort. This receptor was identified in a young man in good health and CMV-seropositive. J is TRBJ2-5 and V is TRBV2, with TRBD1 matching 10 bases. Specimen: PBMCs. The CDR3 sequence: CASKSGTGVRETQYF. CDR3 nucleotides: TGTGCCAGCAAATCCGGGACAGGGGTCCGGGAGACCCAGTACTTC.